The clone carrying this T cell receptor (beta chain) occurred many times. Its antigen is still unknown. The source of the sample is a study of regulatory T cells in long-lasting Graves disease. Study-wide results and caveats: Clonotypes that were public and shared totalled approximately 2,800 in persistent patients versus around 1,000 in new patients. Analyses excluded thyroid tissue, covering peripheral blood alone.

The sample's time point: newly diagnosed GD, antithyroid drugs for less than 3 months. The TCR library was made from RNA that had been extracted from PBMCs in TRIzol. Investigators prepared the TCR beta libraries by applying iRepertoire HTBI primers and Arm-PCR of CDR3 regions. TCRdb processed the multiplex PCR reads anew with MiXCR; each CDR3 protein has one entry. Of around 480,000 distinct CDR3 sequences listed, 16% are singletons. The CDR3 consists of 15 residues. After removal of 0 bases from V and 7 bases from J, the junction contained 4 bases not matched to a gene. Germline CDR1 is KGHSH and CDR2 is LQKENI. This sample was shared with a second study, whose subject was T cells in Graves' hyperthyroidism and ophthalmopathy.

The chain joins TRBV18 to TRBJ1-4, with 8 bases identical to TRBD1. The source material was peripheral blood mononuclear cells (PBMCs), sampled at new diagnosis, from a patient treated with antithyroid drugs. This receptor was taken from a man in his forties with Graves disease. The CDR3 DNA follows: TGTGCCAGCTCACCACCGGCACAGGGGGGTGAAAAACTGTTTTTT. The encoded protein is CASSPPAQGGEKLFF.